The 23 T cell receptor beta chains presented below share a single source sample, sequenced in a study of control samples from healthy donors and cancer patients. Clones were read by immunoSEQ multiplex PCR, and TCRdb kept only the in-frame ones, dropping some. The sample consists of about 120,000 clones, about 90% of them appearing once. The sequenced sample consisted of blood. The receptors stem from a man between 50 and 59 years old in good health.

The V gene is TRBV6-1, the J gene TRBJ2-3; TRBD1 or TRBD2 may be the D gene (5 bases each). The length of the CDR3 is 17 residues. CDR1 and CDR2 from the germline V gene are MNHNS and SASEGT. V was cut by 4 bases and J by 2 bases, with 19 bases left in between. The CDR3 region is CASSVPRDGRFTDTQYF. In DNA, the CDR3 is TGTGCCAGCAGTGTCCCCCGGGACGGACGTTTCACAGATACGCAGTATTTT.

CDR3 residues: CASSPSGTGVVNYGYTF. The DNA of the CDR3 is TGTGCCAGCAGCCCCTCGGGAACGGGGGTAGTGAACTATGGCTACACCTTC. This sequence joins TRBV3-1 (or the pseudogene TRBV3-2) and TRBJ1-2, with D perhaps matching TRBD1 (5 bases). Trimming cost V 4 bases and J 2 bases, with 20 bases left between them. This CDR3 spans 17 amino acids. Germline loops: CDR1 LGHDT, CDR2 YNNKEL (reference sequence).

This sequence joins TRBV3-1 (or the pseudogene TRBV3-2) and TRBJ1-1, with a weak D call TRBD1 (6 bases). V shed 4 bases and J shed 10 bases, with 16 bases lying between them. The CDR3 runs 13 residues. Germline V gene lookup returns CDR1 LGHDT and CDR2 YNNKEL (reference sequence). CDR3 coding DNA: TGTGCCAGCAGCCCCGTGGCGGGGGCGCGAGCTTTCTTT. This codes for CASSPVAGARAFF.

This clone was observed once. The chain carries TRBV19 and TRBJ2-7; 7 positions agree with TRBD2. The germline V gene encodes CDR1 LNHDA and CDR2 SQIVND (reference sequence). This CDR3 is 16 amino acids long. V lost 3 bases to trimming and J lost 0 bases; unmatched junction nucleotides: 8. The CDR3 sequence: CASSMGSGALSYEQYF. The DNA for the CDR3 is TGTGCCAGTAGTATGGGGAGCGGGGCCCTCTCCTACGAGCAGTACTTC.

The chain recombines TRBV20-1 with TRBJ2-7; D is possibly TRBD1 (5 bases). Germline V gene sequence: CDR1 DFQATT, CDR2 SNEGSKA (reference sequence). V lost 3 bases to trimming and J lost 5 bases, with 11 bases between them. The CDR3 runs to 12 residues. CDR3 protein: CSASRGSDEQYF. For the CDR3, the DNA is TGCAGTGCTAGTAGGGGATCAGACGAGCAGTACTTC.

The chain employs TRBV7-2 and TRBJ2-3; 13 bases line up with TRBD2. J lost 5 bases, V lost 1 base, and 3 bases had no gene match. Germline V gene lookup returns CDR1 SGHTA and CDR2 FQGNSA. There are 16 residues in the CDR3. The CDR3 loop reads CASSLVLAGGQDTQYF. The DNA of the CDR3 is TGTGCCAGCAGCTTAGTACTAGCGGGGGGGCAAGATACGCAGTATTTT.

V gene TRBV14 combines with J gene TRBJ2-1; D might be TRBD1 or TRBD2, each matching 5 bases. Trimming took off 1 base at V and 7 bases at J, with 14 bases between the two ends. Germline values: CDR1 SGHDN, CDR2 FVKESK. The CDR3 has 15 amino acids. CDR3 region: CASSQGARGVNEQFF. CDR3 coding DNA: TGTGCCAGCAGCCAAGGGGCCCGAGGGGTGAATGAGCAGTTCTTC.

The chain is built from TRBV30 and TRBJ1-2; a weak D match, TRBD1 (6 bases). The germline V and J ends were trimmed by 0 bases and 7 bases, with 12 bases remaining between them. The CDR3 is made up of 13 amino acids. CDR1 and CDR2 (germline): GTSNPN, SVGIG (reference sequence). The CDR3 sequence: CAWSVGGRAGYTF. CDR3 coding DNA: TGTGCCTGGAGTGTAGGGGGGAGGGCTGGCTACACCTTC. Full variable domain (missing parts from reference TRBV30 and TRBJ1-2): SQTIHQWPATLVQPVGSPLSLECTVEGTSNPNLYWYRQAAGRGLQLLFYSVGIGQISSEVPQNLSASRPQDRQFILSSKKLLLSDSGFYLCAWSVGGRAGYTFGSGTRLTVV.

The chain combines TRBV2 with TRBJ1-3; 8 bases match TRBD1. The germline V gene encodes CDR1 SNHLY and CDR2 FYNNEI. This CDR3 is 13 amino acids long. V was pared by 6 bases and J by 12 bases, with 10 bases of the junction left unmatched. The CDR3 protein is CASSLNGQGNIYF. CDR3 nucleotides: TGTGCCAGCAGCCTTAACGGACAGGGCAACATATATTTT.

The rearrangement links TRBV19 to TRBJ1-1, with 7 bases that match TRBD1. V dropped 4 bases and J dropped 0; count of bases not matched to a gene: 5. Per germline, CDR1 LNHDA and CDR2 SQIVND (reference sequence). The length of the CDR3 is 15 residues. CDR3 bases: TGTGCCAGTAGTAAGGGGGCGGAGGTGAACACTGAAGCTTTCTTT. This codes for CASSKGAEVNTEAFF.

The V gene is TRBV5-1, the J gene TRBJ1-1; D gene unclear. From germline, CDR1 is SGHRS and CDR2 YFSETQ. V dropped 4 bases and J dropped 1 base, with 14 bases sitting between them. The CDR3 is 15 residues long. DNA for the CDR3: TGCGCCAGCAGCCCATATGGACGGACGAACACTGAAGCTTTCTTT. This translates into CASSPYGRTNTEAFF.

The CDR3 loop is CASSPIKGRYSYEQYF. CDR3 nucleotides: TGTGCCAGCAGCCCTATAAAAGGGCGGTATTCCTACGAGCAGTACTTC. The chain recombines TRBV11-2 with TRBJ2-7, with D unclear. Trimming pared 5 bases from V and 1 base from J, leaving 18 bases between. The CDR3 length is 16 residues. The V gene's germline CDR1 is SGHAT and CDR2 FQNNGV.

The chain employs TRBV10-3 and TRBJ2-2; TRBD1 matches at 7 bases. Germline V CDR1 and CDR2: ENHRY, SYGVKD. This CDR3 spans 19 amino acids. V lost 6 bases, J lost 4 bases, and 20 bases stayed unmatched. The CDR3 reads CAISHIKDRVVFSTGELFF. CDR3 sequence (DNA): TGTGCCATCAGCCATATTAAAGACAGGGTGGTTTTTAGCACCGGGGAGCTGTTTTTT.

The chain employs TRBV25-1 and TRBJ1-6; the D gene is possibly TRBD1 (6 bases). Trimming left V 2 bases short and J 5 bases short, with 13 bases between. Germline loops: CDR1 MGHDK, CDR2 SYGVNS. The CDR3 is 16 amino acids. Here the CDR3 reads CASSERRPGDNSPLHF. CDR3 sequence (DNA): TGTGCCAGCAGTGAAAGGAGGCCAGGGGATAATTCACCCCTCCACTTT.

The chain carries TRBV4-2 and TRBJ2-7; 7 bases line up with TRBD2. The V gene end was trimmed by 1 base and the J gene end by 6 bases; junction bases not matched to a gene: 12. Germline lookup yields CDR1 LGHNA and CDR2 YNFKEQ. This CDR3 spans 16 amino acids. The CDR3 region has the DNA TGTGCCAGCAGCCAAGCTTCCGGGACTAAAAGGAGCGAGCAGTACTTC. It translates to CASSQASGTKRSEQYF.

In its sample, this clone was seen a few times. This rearrangement joins TRBV19 to TRBJ2-7; perhaps TRBD2 as D (6 bases). Germline V gene data show CDR1 as LNHDA and CDR2 as SQIVND (reference sequence). V lost 5 bases, J lost 0 bases, and 14 bases lay in between. The CDR3 is 15 amino acids. DNA of the CDR3: TGTGCCAGTAGTTGGGGGACCGGGAGCTCCTACGAGCAGTACTTC. Protein sequence: CASSWGTGSSYEQYF.

The chain employs TRBV6-6 and TRBJ2-1; TRBD1 aligns across 8 bases. Trimming cost V 6 bases and J 8 bases; bases outside gene matches: 6. Germline-derived CDR1 and CDR2 are MNHNY and SVGAGI (reference sequence). The CDR3 is 13 amino acids. In DNA, the CDR3 is TGTGCCAGCAGAAGGACAGGGTTCGATGAGCAGTTCTTC. Translated, it gives CASRRTGFDEQFF.

This chain links TRBV20-1 with TRBJ2-4, with D tentatively TRBD2 (6 bases). Germline CDR1 DFQATT, CDR2 SNEGSKA (reference sequence). The CDR3 covers 11 residues. V was trimmed by 1 base and J by 12 bases, leaving 10 bases between them. DNA of the CDR3: TGCAGTGCTAGAGCGGAGGGGAATCAGTACTTC. Amino acids: CSARAEGNQYF.

This clone has a handful of counts. The chain employs TRBV9 and TRBJ2-1, with D perhaps matching TRBD2 (6 bases). From germline, CDR1 is SGDLS and CDR2 YYNGEE. V lost 2 bases and J 2 bases, leaving 8 bases between the germline ends. The CDR3 loop spans 14 amino acids. The CDR3 loop is CASSVGGTYNEQFF. The CDR3 DNA sequence: TGTGCCAGCAGCGTGGGGGGTACCTACAATGAGCAGTTCTTC. The variable domain in full, with the rest retrieved from reference TRBV9 and TRBJ2-1, is DSGVTQTPKHLITATGQRVTLRCSPRSGDLSVYWYQQSLDQGLQFLIQYYNGEERAKGNILERFSAQQFPDLHSELNLSSLELGDSALYFCASSVGGTYNEQFFGPGTRLTVL.

This clone was detected only once. The rearrangement links TRBV7-8 to TRBJ2-7; a possible D gene is TRBD2 (6 bases). Trimming cost V 2 bases and J 1 base, with 15 bases left between them. The CDR3 runs to 16 residues. In germline, CDR1 is SGHVS, CDR2 FQNEAQ. In DNA, the CDR3 is TGTGCCAGCAGCTTAAACCCGGGACTGGTTTCCTACGAGCAGTACTTC. It encodes CASSLNPGLVSYEQYF.

The chain joins TRBV6-5 to TRBJ1-2; 12 bases are a match to TRBD1. J gave up 5 bases and V 7 bases, and 2 bases lay outside the gene matches. The CDR3 extends over 13 amino acids. Per germline, CDR1 MNHEY and CDR2 SVGAGI. The CDR3 DNA reads as TGTGCCAGCAAGGGACAGGGGGCGTATGGCTACACCTTC. Encoded protein: CASKGQGAYGYTF.

The rearrangement uses TRBV4-3 and TRBJ2-7; TRBD2 aligns across 7 bases. CDR1 is LGHNA and CDR2 is YSLEER in the germline V gene. The ends lost 2 bases at V and 1 base at J; junction bases unmatched: 8. The CDR3 length is 16 residues. DNA of the CDR3: TGCGCCAGCAGCCAACAGGCAAGCGGGGAGTCCTACGAGCAGTACTTC. Its translation is CASSQQASGESYEQYF.

The gene calls are TRBV5-8 and TRBJ1-2; the match to TRBD1 covers 7 bases. CDR1 and CDR2 (germline): SGHTS, YDEGEE. V dropped 4 bases and J dropped 9; count of bases not matched to a gene: 9. The CDR3 length is 13 residues. In DNA, the CDR3 is TGTGCCAGCAGCCATTCGGACAGGCGCAGCTACACCTTC. This sequence encodes CASSHSDRRSYTF.